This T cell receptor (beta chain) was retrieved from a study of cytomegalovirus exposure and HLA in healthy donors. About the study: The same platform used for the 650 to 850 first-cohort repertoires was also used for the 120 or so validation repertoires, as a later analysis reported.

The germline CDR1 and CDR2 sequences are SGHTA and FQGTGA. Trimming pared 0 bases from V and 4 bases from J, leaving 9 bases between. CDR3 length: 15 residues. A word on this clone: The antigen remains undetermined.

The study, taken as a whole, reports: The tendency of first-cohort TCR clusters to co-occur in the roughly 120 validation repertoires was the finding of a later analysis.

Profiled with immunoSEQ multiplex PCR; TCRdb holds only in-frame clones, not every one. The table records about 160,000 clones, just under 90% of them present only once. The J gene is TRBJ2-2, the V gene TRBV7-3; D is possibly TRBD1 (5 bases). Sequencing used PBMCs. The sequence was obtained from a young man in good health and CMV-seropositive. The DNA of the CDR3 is TGTGCCAGCAGCTTAACTGGGGCCGTCACCGGGGAGCTGTTTTTT. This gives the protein CASSLTGAVTGELFF.